This TCR beta chain was obtained from a study of control samples from healthy donors and cancer patients. Germline loops: CDR1 SGDLS, CDR2 YYNGEE. V was clipped by 0 bases and J by 4 bases; unmatched bases: 7. This CDR3 comprises 17 residues. Method: immunoSEQ multiplex PCR; TCRdb's copy keeps in-frame clones and lacks some. The sample lists more than 100,000 clones, more than 80% occurring once. This sequence was found in a man younger than 35 in good health. The J gene is TRBJ2-2, the V gene TRBV9, with TRBD1 matching 9 bases. Sequencing used blood. The CDR3 DNA reads TGTGCCAGCAGCGTAGGAACAGGGGGCATGGGCACCGGGGAGCTGTTTTTT. Its translation is CASSVGTGGMGTGELFF.